This passage covers 19 T cell receptor beta chains from one sample sequenced in a study of OX40 agonist ivuxolimab in advanced cancers. The protocol was immunoSEQ multiplex PCR, while the TCRdb copy is restricted to in-frame clones and leaves out a portion. The profile shows about 35,000 clones, around nine tenths of them singletons. The sample consisted of CD4+ or CD8+ T cells sorted from blood, taken in a trial of the OX40 agonist ivuxolimab. These receptors all come from an adult with an advanced solid tumor such as melanoma, head and neck, liver or kidney cancer.

The chain recombines TRBV19 with TRBJ2-3, with D possibly TRBD1 on 7 matching bases. CDR1 LNHDA and CDR2 SQIVND come from the germline V gene (reference sequence). This CDR3 contains 13 residues. V gave up 11 bases and J gave up 0 bases, with 12 bases separating them. CDR3 amino acids: CAAGQTSTDTQYF. The CDR3 DNA is TGTGCCGCGGGACAGACTAGCACAGATACGCAGTATTTT.

This chain joins TRBV11-2 and TRBJ2-5; no clear D gene. V was cut by 0 bases and J by 1 base, with 6 bases left in between. The CDR3 length is 14 residues. Germline V gene lookup returns CDR1 SGHAT and CDR2 FQNNGV. CDR3 coding DNA: TGTGCCAGCAGCTTAGAACACTTCCAAGAGACCCAGTACTTC. Residues: CASSLEHFQETQYF.

The chain employs TRBV28 and TRBJ1-1; D gene ambiguous. Trimming stripped 2 bases from V and 0 bases from J, with 13 bases between. CDR1 and CDR2 (germline): MDHEN, SYDVKM. The CDR3 has 16 amino acids. CDR3 protein: CASSLLGLDLNTEAFF. The DNA for the CDR3 is TGTGCCAGCAGTTTACTCGGATTGGACCTGAACACTGAAGCTTTCTTT.

The chain joins TRBV5-5 to TRBJ1-5; no reliable D call. Germline CDR1 SGHKS, CDR2 YYEKEE (reference sequence). V was pared by 0 bases and J by 5 bases, with 12 bases between. This CDR3 has 15 residues. CDR3 amino acids: CASSLGPENDQPQHF. The CDR3 DNA reads TGTGCCAGCAGCTTGGGACCAGAAAACGATCAGCCCCAGCATTTT.

The V and J genes are TRBV9 and TRBJ2-1; 11 bases are a match to TRBD2. The V and J ends lost 0 bases and 2 bases, in that order; junction bases with no gene match: 4. This CDR3 is 17 amino acids long. Germline V gene data show CDR1 as SGDLS and CDR2 as YYNGEE. The DNA for the CDR3 is TGTGCCAGCAGCGTAGAGGCTAGCGGGAGGACCTACAATGAGCAGTTCTTC. As protein: CASSVEASGRTYNEQFF.

V usage is TRBV12-5 and J usage is TRBJ2-7; 7 bases align to TRBD2. The CDR3 contains 13 residues. Trimming removed 7 bases from V and 5 bases from J; junction bases left unmatched: 8. Germline CDR1 reads LGHNT; CDR2 reads FRNRAP. CDR3: CASEIGSGNEQYF. In nucleotides, the CDR3 is TGTGCTAGTGAAATAGGGAGCGGGAACGAGCAGTACTTC.

The chain combines TRBV6-6 with TRBJ1-4, with TRBD1 identical over 10 bases. Unmatched junction bases numbered 11, after V lost 6 bases and J lost 7 bases. The CDR3 contains 16 residues. Germline assignment: CDR1 MNHNY and CDR2 SVGAGI (reference sequence). This chain's CDR3 is CASRTGTGVESEKLFF. The CDR3 DNA follows: TGTGCCAGCAGGACCGGGACAGGGGTTGAGAGTGAAAAACTGTTTTTT.

This sequence joins TRBV9 and TRBJ2-3; D unclear. V was shortened by 4 bases and J by 0 bases, with 6 bases between the two germline ends. This CDR3 comprises 13 residues. Germline V gene data show CDR1 as SGDLS and CDR2 as YYNGEE. The chain's CDR3 is CASSPVSTDTQYF. In DNA form, the CDR3 reads TGTGCCAGCAGCCCGGTAAGCACAGATACGCAGTATTTT.

This chain connects TRBV5-6 to TRBJ1-5; possible D gene TRBD1, 6 bases. V shed 1 base and J shed 3 bases, with 8 bases lying between them. CDR3 length equals 14 residues. CDR1 is SGHDT, CDR2 YYEEEE, per germline. CDR3 loop: CASSLSGVNQPQHF. CDR3 DNA sequence: TGTGCCAGCAGCTTGTCAGGGGTCAATCAGCCCCAGCATTTT.

V is TRBV29-1 and J is TRBJ2-1; 11 bases are shared with TRBD2. V was clipped by 6 bases and J by 2 bases; unmatched bases: 9. The germline V gene has CDR1 SQVTM and CDR2 ANQGSEA. The CDR3 length is 16 residues. The CDR3 reads CSVSGTSGVPYNEQFF. The CDR3 region has the DNA TGCAGCGTATCGGGGACTAGCGGCGTCCCCTACAATGAGCAGTTCTTC.

This rearrangement joins TRBV19 to TRBJ2-3; D not certain. Deletions cut 1 base from V and 0 bases from J, with 5 bases between. Germline CDR1 reads LNHDA; CDR2 reads SQIVND (reference sequence). The CDR3 is 14 residues long. The CDR3 DNA reads TGTGCCAGTAGTATAGGGTCGAGCACAGATACGCAGTATTTT. As protein: CASSIGSSTDTQYF.

V gene TRBV29-1 combines with J gene TRBJ2-3, with 10 bases aligning to TRBD2. Germline CDR1 SQVTM, CDR2 ANQGSEA. The junction had 6 bases not matched to a gene; V was cut back by 6 bases and J by 0 bases. CDR3 size: 15 residues. In nucleotides, the CDR3 is TGCAGCGTCGGACCGGGACTAGCGAGCACAGATACGCAGTATTTT. As protein: CSVGPGLASTDTQYF.

This rearrangement joins TRBV4-3 to TRBJ2-7; 11 bases map to TRBD2. The CDR3 contains 15 residues. V was clipped by 3 bases and J by 0 bases; unmatched bases: 1. Germline loops: CDR1 LGHNA, CDR2 YSLEER. DNA of the CDR3: TGCGCCAGCAGCCACGGGACTAGCGGCTCCTACGAGCAGTACTTC. Its translation: CASSHGTSGSYEQYF.

The chain carries TRBV19 and TRBJ2-1; no definite D call. The CDR3 is 11 residues long. The V end lost 5 bases, the J end lost 13 bases, and 12 bases lay between the germline ends. Germline assignment: CDR1 LNHDA and CDR2 SQIVND (reference sequence). DNA of the CDR3: TGTGCCAGTAGTTTTGGGCTCCTTCAGTTCTTC. Its protein product is CASSFGLLQFF.

This chain joins TRBV14 and TRBJ2-1; 8 bases fit TRBD2. V lost 4 bases and J lost 6; bases outside the gene matches: 2. The CDR3 is 13 amino acids. Germline V gives CDR1 SGHDN, CDR2 FVKESK. The CDR3 DNA is TGTGCCAGCAGCCCTACTAGCGGCAATGAGCAGTTCTTC. It yields the protein CASSPTSGNEQFF.

V is TRBV19 and J is TRBJ2-7; D may be TRBD1 or TRBD2 (7 bases each). V lost 5 bases and J 2 bases, leaving 16 bases between the germline ends. There are 15 residues in the CDR3. Germline loops: CDR1 LNHDA, CDR2 SQIVND (reference sequence). The CDR3 sequence is CASSPRGGGTYEQYF. The CDR3 DNA reads as TGTGCCAGTAGTCCCCGGGGAGGGGGCACCTACGAGCAGTACTTC.

The V and J genes are TRBV2 and TRBJ1-5; 7 bases agree with TRBD1. This CDR3 has 16 residues. Germline-derived CDR1 and CDR2 are SNHLY and FYNNEI. The V and J ends lost 6 bases and 0 bases, in that order; junction bases with no gene match: 8. DNA of the CDR3: TGTGCCAGCAGAAAAGGACAGGATAGTAGCAATCAGCCCCAGCATTTT. Translation gives CASRKGQDSSNQPQHF.

The CDR3 here is CASSFPGGETQYF. The CDR3 DNA is TGTGCCAGCAGCTTCCCTGGGGGGGAGACCCAGTACTTC. The V gene is TRBV9, the J gene TRBJ2-5; D might be TRBD2 (6 bases). The CDR3 covers 13 residues. CDR1 SGDLS and CDR2 YYNGEE come from the germline V gene. V was pared by 4 bases and J by 5 bases, with 12 bases between.

The V and J genes are TRBV15 and TRBJ2-5; 12 positions match TRBD2. Germline V gene data show CDR1 as LNHNV and CDR2 as YYDKDF (reference sequence). V lost 3 bases to trimming and J lost 2 bases; unmatched junction nucleotides: 4. This CDR3 is 16 amino acids long. CDR3 residues: CATSRRGLAGQETQYF. CDR3 sequence (DNA): TGTGCCACCAGCAGGAGAGGACTAGCGGGGCAAGAGACCCAGTACTTC.